The TCR beta chain under discussion was sequenced for a study of CD8+CD57+ T cells in acquired aplastic anemia (dated by TCRdb to 2017 to 2018). A note on the overall study: DNA extracted from sorted CD4+ and CD8+ cells had a mean of approximately 3.3 ug, with a range of about 0.19 to 27.4 ug. A CD8+CD57+ expansion meant a frequency higher than the mean frequency seen in healthy subjects.

Profiling of TCR beta VDJ combinations and CDR3 sequences used genomic DNA as the template. An Illumina HiSeq 2000 was the platform used for TCR repertoire sequencing. The original methods were these. Repertoire assessment relied on Simpson's diversity index, CDR3 size and DJ length profiles, and TRBV/TRBJ rearrangement plots. The most abundant DNA sequence in the deep sequencing data was defined as the immunodominant clone. CDR3 amino acid sequences were screened for sharing across subjects and were compared with published repertoires and the VDJdb database. TCRdb reran the public reads through fastp at Q25 and MiXCR, keeping productive beta chains. Each record represents a unique CDR3 protein, reported with the most common genes and DNA among its rows. TCRdb assigned the V and J calls; the authors' analysis was not used. The sample contains 75,000 to 80,000 distinct CDR3 sequences, 60% to 75% of them found a single time. The ten biggest clones cover about 82% of the sample.

The patients picked for sequencing were ones in whom flow cytometry had shown an expansion of CD8+CD57+ cells. All patients had severe acquired aplastic anemia diagnosed by International Study of Aplastic Anemia and Agranulocytosis and Camitta criteria. No therapy had been received by the patients at the time of blood sampling. TCR repertoires of sorted CD4+ and CD8+ blood T cells from severe aplastic anemia patients and healthy subjects were deep-sequenced in the study. In the USA, patient enrollment took place under clinicaltrials.gov protocols 00001620, 01623167, 00001397, 00071045, 00081523 and 00961064. Ficoll-Paque density gradient centrifugation was used to isolate peripheral blood mononuclear cells. Before DNA extraction, CD4+ and CD8+ T cells were sorted by FACS or by magnetic beads. Remarks on this clonotype: This receptor's antigen is unknown. No clone much larger than this one lies a single base away; base qualities are absent.

What the authors observed across the whole study: CD8+ Simpson's diversity did not differ significantly between patients and healthy controls (P=0.060). Roughly 30 CD8+ CDR3 sequences were found to be shared between patients and controls, but these sequences appeared to be highly expressed in patients and within the immunodominant clones of the patients.

CDR1 SGHVS and CDR2 FNYEAQ are derived from the germline V gene. V lost 5 bases and J lost 10 bases, and the count of bases not matched to a germline gene is 6. The CDR3 runs 15 amino acids, cysteine and phenylalanine included. Kept here is only the CDR3 DNA, which spans 45 bases and is read in frame from base 1. This TCR came from a human donor with aplastic anemia. The rearranged segments are TRBV7-6 and TRBJ2-3, with 16 central nucleotides matching TRBD2. The sequencing sample was made of sorted CD4+, CD8+, or CD8+CD57+ T cells (not recorded which) from PBMCs. The encoded CDR3 is CASSQGTSGGAAQYF. The bases are TGTGCCAGCAGCCAAGGGACTAGCGGGGGGGCTGCGCAGTATTTT.